Presented here are 8 T cell receptor beta chains from one specimen sequenced in a study of blood T cells in healthy people across ages. Next came a second PCR, run for about 6 to 11 cycles, which used a sample-barcoded 5' primer along with a J-beta primer mix. TCRdb reprocessed the 5' RACE reads with MiXCR, giving one entry per CDR3 protein. The sample shows some 1.7 million distinct CDR3 sequences, approximately 28% of them seen only once. The sequencing sample was made of blood. These receptors were collected from a woman between 25 and 40 years old in good health.

The chain employs TRBV20-1 and TRBJ2-3; the D gene is possibly TRBD1 (5 bases). V was cut by 4 bases and J by 6 bases, with 14 bases left in between. CDR1 is DFQATT and CDR2 is SNEGSKA in the germline V gene (reference sequence). The CDR3 runs 13 residues. CDR3 sequence: CSAILGRSDTQYF. The CDR3 nucleotides are TGCAGTGCTATCCTGGGGCGATCGGATACGCAGTATTTT.

This clonotype was recorded at least ten times. The genes are TRBV20-1 and TRBJ2-7; TRBD2 aligns across 7 bases. The J segment lost 0 bases and the V segment lost 3 bases, leaving 17 bases of the junction unmatched. The CDR3 covers 18 residues. Germline CDR1 and CDR2: DFQATT and SNEGSKA (reference sequence). The DNA for the CDR3 is TGCAGTGCTAGGGGGCGCAGGGAGGGTCCGGCCGTCTCCTACGAGCAGTACTTC. Its protein product is CSARGRREGPAVSYEQYF.

The chain employs TRBV30 and TRBJ2-7, with 7 positions matching TRBD1. TRBJ2-5 matches the DNA end more closely, so the J call is doubtful. In germline, CDR1 is GTSNPN, CDR2 SVGIG (reference sequence). The length of the CDR3 is 13 residues. The CDR3 is CAYTGTAIETQYF. The CDR3 region has the DNA TGTGCCTATACCGGGACAGCAATAGAGACCCAGTACTTC.

The gene calls are TRBV24-1 and TRBJ2-1; D might be TRBD1 (5 bases). The CDR3 length is 13 residues. V was clipped by 9 bases and J by 5 bases, with 13 bases between them. The germline V gene has CDR1 KGHDR and CDR2 SFDVKD. The CDR3 DNA reads TGTGCCACCTCCTCAGGGCTTCACAATGAGCAGTTCTTC. Translating it yields CATSSGLHNEQFF.

This chain joins TRBV4-2 and TRBJ2-5, with D maybe TRBD2 (6 bases). Looked up from germline, CDR1 is LGHNA and CDR2 is YNFKEQ. V gave up 0 bases and J gave up 2 bases, with 13 bases separating them. This CDR3 is 16 amino acids long. The CDR3 reads CASSQEGTQIQETQYF. For the CDR3, the DNA is TGTGCCAGCAGCCAAGAAGGGACTCAGATACAAGAGACCCAGTACTTC.

This sequence joins TRBV7-2 and TRBJ2-4; D may be TRBD1 or TRBD2 (6 bases each). The CDR3 contains 15 residues. The germline gives CDR1 SGHTA, CDR2 FQGNSA. The V end was cut by 5 bases, the J end by 13 bases, with 24 bases between. The CDR3 DNA is TGTGCCAGCAGCCCCCGACTAGTGGGAGAGGGGGAGCAGTACTTC. Its translation: CASSPRLVGEGEQYF.

About this clonotype: A much larger clone sits a single nucleotide away, making a read error possible. This likely comes from a read error, as the CDR3 has no conserved phenylalanine or tryptophan at its end. V usage is TRBV20-1 and J usage is TRBJ2-5; 11 nucleotides align to TRBD1. Germline lookup yields CDR1 DFQATT and CDR2 SNEGSKA (reference sequence). The CDR3 has 17 amino acids. Losses at the gene ends were 5 bases for V and 5 bases for J; bases not matched to a gene: 16. CDR3 sequence (DNA): TGCAGTGCTGATAAGGACAGGGGGCTACCCTTATCCGAGACCCAGTACTAC. It specifies CSADKDRGLPLSETQYY.

This clonotype was seen only a few times. The V and J genes are TRBV2 and TRBJ2-2; D possibly matches TRBD1 or TRBD2 (6 bases each). This CDR3 region has 16 residues. V lost 7 bases and J 4 bases, leaving 19 bases between the germline ends. CDR1 is SNHLY, CDR2 FYNNEI, per germline. CDR3 amino acids: CASIRGGPLITGELFF. The CDR3 bases are TGTGCCAGCATCCGAGGGGGGCCATTGATCACCGGGGAGCTGTTTTTT.